There are many counts of the clone carrying this T cell receptor (beta chain). The antigen remains unidentified. These data originate in a study of identical twins. Broader study findings: For cord blood, abundant beta clonotypes had fewer insertions, unlike memory repertoires, which showed none. Out-of-frame alpha sequences that twins shared showed excess low generation probability.

TCRdb re-called the 5' RACE reads through MiXCR, storing one row per CDR3 protein. The sample contains about 340,000 distinct CDR3 sequences, around an eighth of which appear only once. There are 12 residues in the CDR3. The germline V gene has CDR1 SGHKS and CDR2 YYEKEE (reference sequence). Trimming took 6 bases from V and 9 from J; bases not matched to a gene: 6. This same sample was also taken into another study, of yellow fever vaccine responses in identical twins.

The chain is built from TRBV5-5 and TRBJ2-1, with 7 bases that match TRBD1. This clonotype was obtained from a woman aged 18-29 years in good health. Material: CD8+ T cells sorted from blood. The CDR3 bases are TGTGCCAGCACCGACAGGGAAAGTGAGCAGTTCTTC. Protein: CASTDRESEQFF.